This T cell receptor beta chain derives from a study of T cells in Graves' hyperthyroidism and ophthalmopathy. Study outcomes and limitations: The model's output predicted ophthalmopathy at a median of about 6.5 months prior to onset.

The CDR3 regions of TCR beta were amplified from RNA transcripts. HTBI primers drove first-round RT-PCR of the TCR CDR3. TCRdb ran MiXCR on the multiplex PCR reads and lists one entry per CDR3 protein. The data hold more than 500,000 distinct CDR3 sequences, with around 15% observed a single time. On this clonotype itself: Its target is unknown.

Losses at the gene ends were 2 bases for V and 1 base for J; bases not matched to a gene: 9. The length of the CDR3 is 18 residues. CDR1 is MNHEY and CDR2 is SMNVEV in the germline V gene (reference sequence). Input material: blood. The clonotype was recovered from a woman aged 30 to 39 with Graves' hyperthyroidism. The rearrangement uses TRBV27 and TRBJ1-5, with 9 bases matching TRBD1. The CDR3 spells CASSLNRGRSGSNQPQHF. The CDR3 DNA reads TGTGCCAGCAGTTTAAACAGGGGGCGCAGCGGAAGCAATCAGCCCCAGCATTTT.